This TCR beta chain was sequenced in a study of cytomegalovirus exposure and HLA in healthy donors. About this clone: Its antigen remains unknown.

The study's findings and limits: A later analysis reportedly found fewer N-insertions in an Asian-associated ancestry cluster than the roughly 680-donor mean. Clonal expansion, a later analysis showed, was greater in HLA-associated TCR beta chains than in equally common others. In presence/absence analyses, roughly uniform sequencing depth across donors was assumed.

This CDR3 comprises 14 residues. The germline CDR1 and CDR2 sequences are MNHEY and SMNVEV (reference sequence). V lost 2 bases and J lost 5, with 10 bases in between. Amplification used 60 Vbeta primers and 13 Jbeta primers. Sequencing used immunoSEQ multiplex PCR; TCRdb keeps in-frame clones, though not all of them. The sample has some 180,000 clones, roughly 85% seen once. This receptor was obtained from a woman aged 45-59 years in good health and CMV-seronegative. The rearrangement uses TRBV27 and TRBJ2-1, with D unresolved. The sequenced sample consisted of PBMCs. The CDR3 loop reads CASSLRGSNNEQFF. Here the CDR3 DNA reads TGTGCCAGCAGTTTACGCGGAAGTAACAATGAGCAGTTCTTC.